This is a list of T cell receptor beta chains from one sample in a study of blood T cell repertoires in COVID-19. Assay used: immunoSEQ multiplex PCR; TCRdb lists only in-frame clones, some missing. The sample yields hundreds of thousands of clones, 75% to 90% seen once. Material for sequencing was peripheral blood. These receptors were taken from a young man with active or convalescent COVID-19. Each CDR3 is given with its conserved first and last residue. A D gene is named only where the DNA matches it firmly. Clone size is stated in some rows and not others, as once, few, many or a class when expanded.

CDR3aa: CASSYPGGAPYGYTF
CDR3nt: TGTGCCAGCAGTTACCCGGGGGGGGCTCCCTATGGCTACACCTTC
v_gene: TRBV28
d_gene: .
j_gene: TRBJ1-2
abundance: .

CDR3aa: CASSERGRGTTNEKLFF
CDR3nt: TGTGCCAGCAGCGAGCGGGGCAGGGGTACAACTAATGAAAAACTGTTTTTT
v_gene: TRBV5-6
d_gene: .
j_gene: TRBJ1-4
abundance: few

CDR3aa: CASALGRGPDTQYF
CDR3nt: TGTGCCTCAGCCCTCGGGAGGGGGCCAGATACGCAGTATTTT
v_gene: TRBV28
d_gene: .
j_gene: TRBJ2-3
abundance: once

CDR3aa: CASSQGTGAGNTIYF
CDR3nt: TGTGCCAGCAGTCAAGGGACAGGGGCTGGAAACACCATATATTTT
v_gene: TRBV7-6
d_gene: TRBD1
j_gene: TRBJ1-3
abundance: .

CDR3aa: CASSLGQGDYEQYF
CDR3nt: TGTGCCAGCAGCTTGGGGCAGGGGGATTACGAGCAGTACTTC
v_gene: TRBV5-6
d_gene: TRBD1
j_gene: TRBJ2-7
abundance: .

CDR3aa: CASSLMYGTGTFEAFF
CDR3nt: TGTGCCAGCAGCTTAATGTACGGGACAGGGACCTTCGAAGCTTTCTTT
v_gene: TRBV11-2
d_gene: TRBD1
j_gene: TRBJ1-1
abundance: .

CDR3aa: CASSFWGLTGEETQYF
CDR3nt: TGTGCCAGCAGCTTTTGGGGACTGACAGGGGAAGAGACCCAGTACTTC
v_gene: TRBV5-6
d_gene: TRBD1
j_gene: TRBJ2-5
abundance: .

CDR3aa: CASSADGTTYGYTF
CDR3nt: TGTGCCAGCAGCGCAGATGGGACTACCTATGGCTACACCTTC
v_gene: TRBV9
d_gene: .
j_gene: TRBJ1-2
abundance: .

CDR3aa: CASSLGTGKNTEAFF
CDR3nt: TGTGCCAGCAGCTTAGGGACAGGGAAGAACACTGAAGCTTTCTTT
v_gene: TRBV7-6
d_gene: TRBD1
j_gene: TRBJ1-1
abundance: .

CDR3aa: CASSSKTGTPATNEKLFF
CDR3nt: TGTGCCAGCAGCTCCAAGACCGGGACACCCGCAACTAATGAAAAACTGTTTTTT
v_gene: TRBV7-9
d_gene: .
j_gene: TRBJ1-4
abundance: .

CDR3aa: CASGPGTDFPIPTGELFF
CDR3nt: TGTGCCAGCGGTCCCGGGACAGATTTCCCAATTCCCACCGGGGAGCTGTTTTTT
v_gene: TRBV27
d_gene: TRBD1
j_gene: TRBJ2-2
abundance: .

CDR3aa: CASSQGQINYEQYF
CDR3nt: TGTGCCAGCAGCCAGGGACAGATCAACTACGAGCAGTACTTC
v_gene: TRBV11-2
d_gene: TRBD1
j_gene: TRBJ2-7
abundance: .

CDR3aa: CASSLDPSGQGYEQYF
CDR3nt: TGCGCCAGCAGCTTGGACCCGTCGGGACAGGGCTACGAGCAGTACTTC
v_gene: TRBV5-1
d_gene: TRBD1
j_gene: TRBJ2-7
abundance: .

CDR3aa: CASSRMAGNIGQPQHF
CDR3nt: TGCGCCAGCAGCCGCATGGCAGGGAACATAGGTCAGCCCCAGCATTTT
v_gene: TRBV4-1
d_gene: .
j_gene: TRBJ1-5
abundance: few

CDR3aa: CASSEGSLESPLHF
CDR3nt: TGCGCCAGCAGCGAGGGATCCCTTGAATCACCCCTCCACTTT
v_gene: TRBV5-1
d_gene: .
j_gene: TRBJ1-6
abundance: once

CDR3aa: CSASWARGNQPQHF
CDR3nt: TGCAGTGCTAGTTGGGCCAGGGGTAATCAGCCCCAGCATTTT
v_gene: TRBV20-1
d_gene: .
j_gene: TRBJ1-5
abundance: .

CDR3aa: CATRDYAYEQYF
CDR3nt: TGTGCCACCAGAGACTACGCCTACGAGCAGTACTTC
v_gene: TRBV2
d_gene: .
j_gene: TRBJ2-7
abundance: .

CDR3aa: CATSLSGTGNNEQFF
CDR3nt: TGTGCCACTAGTCTCTCGGGGACAGGCAACAATGAGCAGTTCTTC
v_gene: TRBV24-1
d_gene: TRBD1
j_gene: TRBJ2-1
abundance: .

CDR3aa: CASRQLPQETQYF
CDR3nt: TGCGCCAGCAGACAATTACCTCAGGAGACCCAGTACTTC
v_gene: TRBV5-1
d_gene: .
j_gene: TRBJ2-5
abundance: .

CDR3aa: CASSTGLEFGYTF
CDR3nt: TGTGCCAGCAGCACCGGGTTGGAGTTCGGCTACACCTTC
v_gene: TRBV6-2/TRBV6-3
d_gene: .
j_gene: TRBJ1-2
abundance: few

CDR3aa: CASSYQTRSYEQYF
CDR3nt: TGTGCCAGCAGTTACCAGACACGTTCCTACGAGCAGTACTTC
v_gene: TRBV6-5
d_gene: .
j_gene: TRBJ2-7
abundance: once

CDR3aa: CASSSDPRDSPPYEQYF
CDR3nt: TGTGCCAGCAGTTCAGACCCCAGGGACAGCCCGCCGTACGAGCAGTACTTC
v_gene: TRBV27
d_gene: TRBD1
j_gene: TRBJ2-7
abundance: few

CDR3aa: CASSPSSASGQRSYEQYF
CDR3nt: TGTGCCAGCAGCCCATCCTCTGCTAGCGGCCAGCGCTCCTACGAGCAGTACTTC
v_gene: TRBV9
d_gene: TRBD2
j_gene: TRBJ2-7
abundance: .

CDR3aa: CASSQVAGQGFYEQYF
CDR3nt: TGTGCCAGCAGCCAAGTGGCTGGACAGGGGTTCTACGAGCAGTACTTC
v_gene: TRBV3-1/TRBV3-2
d_gene: TRBD1
j_gene: TRBJ2-7
abundance: .

CDR3aa: CASSLIGLAGGPETQYF
CDR3nt: TGTGCCAGCAGCTTAATCGGCCTAGCGGGAGGGCCGGAGACCCAGTACTTC
v_gene: TRBV11-2
d_gene: TRBD2
j_gene: TRBJ2-5
abundance: .

CDR3aa: CASSKPGTTYEQYF
CDR3nt: TGTGCCAGCAGTAAACCCGGGACAACCTACGAGCAGTACTTC
v_gene: TRBV6-5
d_gene: .
j_gene: TRBJ2-7
abundance: .

CDR3aa: CASSELPERAYEQYF
CDR3nt: TGTGCCAGCAGTGAGCTCCCAGAGCGAGCCTACGAGCAGTACTTC
v_gene: TRBV2
d_gene: .
j_gene: TRBJ2-7
abundance: .

CDR3aa: CASSQDSYNEQFF
CDR3nt: TGTGCCAGCAGCCAGGACAGTTACAATGAGCAGTTCTTC
v_gene: TRBV5-8
d_gene: .
j_gene: TRBJ2-1
abundance: .

CDR3aa: CASSPNRQTHYSNQPQHF
CDR3nt: TGTGCCAGCAGCCCGAATCGACAGACTCACTATAGCAATCAGCCCCAGCATTTT
v_gene: TRBV7-9
d_gene: .
j_gene: TRBJ1-5
abundance: .

CDR3aa: CASSSALAGYNEQFF
CDR3nt: TGTGCCAGCAGCTCTGCCCTAGCGGGGTACAATGAGCAGTTCTTC
v_gene: TRBV7-2
d_gene: TRBD2
j_gene: TRBJ2-1
abundance: .

CDR3aa: CASSPEQGGVYNEQFF
CDR3nt: TGCGCCAGCAGCCCGGAACAGGGGGGCGTCTACAATGAGCAGTTCTTC
v_gene: TRBV5-1
d_gene: TRBD1
j_gene: TRBJ2-1
abundance: .

CDR3aa: CATSGRQGRYEQYF
CDR3nt: TGTGCCACCAGCGGCCGACAGGGAAGGTACGAGCAGTACTTC
v_gene: TRBV15
d_gene: TRBD1
j_gene: TRBJ2-7
abundance: .

CDR3aa: CASSRDRYNSPLHF
CDR3nt: TGTGCCAGCTCACGGGACAGGTATAATTCACCCCTCCACTTT
v_gene: TRBV18
d_gene: TRBD1
j_gene: TRBJ1-6
abundance: once

CDR3aa: CASGTRPGGRYNEQFF
CDR3nt: TGTGCTAGTGGGACCCGACCAGGGGGACGCTACAATGAGCAGTTCTTC
v_gene: TRBV12-5
d_gene: TRBD1
j_gene: TRBJ2-1
abundance: .

CDR3aa: CASSRITGAGTLFF
CDR3nt: TGTGCCAGCAGCCGTATTACAGGGGCCGGAACACTGTTTTTT
v_gene: TRBV3-1/TRBV3-2
d_gene: TRBD1
j_gene: TRBJ2-2
abundance: .

CDR3aa: CASSRQGLLQPQHF
CDR3nt: TGTGCCAGCTCACGTCAGGGGTTGTTACAGCCCCAGCATTTT
v_gene: TRBV18
d_gene: .
j_gene: TRBJ1-5
abundance: .

CDR3aa: CASSPASISYNEQFF
CDR3nt: TGTGCCAGCAGCCCCGCTAGTATTTCCTACAATGAGCAGTTCTTC
v_gene: TRBV9
d_gene: .
j_gene: TRBJ2-1
abundance: once

CDR3aa: CASSPRGNTEAFF
CDR3nt: TGTGCCAGCAGCCCCCGGGGGAACACTGAAGCTTTCTTT
v_gene: TRBV27
d_gene: .
j_gene: TRBJ1-1
abundance: .

CDR3aa: CTGRTDTQYF
CDR3nt: TGCACCGGTCGCACAGATACGCAGTATTTT
v_gene: TRBV20-1
d_gene: .
j_gene: TRBJ2-3
abundance: .

CDR3aa: CASSSLLRGYQETQYF
CDR3nt: TGTGCCAGCAGCTCTTTGCTCCGGGGGTACCAAGAGACCCAGTACTTC
v_gene: TRBV7-9
d_gene: .
j_gene: TRBJ2-5
abundance: .

CDR3aa: CASTQGTQTQYF
CDR3nt: TGTGCCAGCACCCAGGGTACACAGACCCAGTACTTC
v_gene: TRBV11-1
d_gene: .
j_gene: TRBJ2-5
abundance: .